This T cell receptor (beta chain) was captured by sequencing in a study of neurological immune-mediated disorders. The CDR3 has 13 residues. Germline V gene lookup returns CDR1 MNHEY and CDR2 SVGAGI. Trimming cost V 6 bases and J 8 bases, with 13 bases left between them. The team produced cDNA through 5'RACE using 10-nucleotide random UMIs. In every sequencing run, more than 160 million TCR-beta sequences were generated from 15-18 subjects. TCRdb fed the 5' RACE reads into MiXCR, producing one record per CDR3 protein. The sample holds roughly 30,000 distinct CDR3 sequences, 9.5% to 13% seen once. Unsorted libraries came from 2 million PBMCs stored at -80 °C. Notes on the study in general: The most TCR clonal expansion was seen in HTLV-1-associated myelopathy, and the least was seen in multiple sclerosis, which fell below healthy controls.

There are many counts of this clonotype. Antigen: not known. Specimen: PBMCs. This sequence originates from a woman aged 55 to 70 in good health. V usage is TRBV6-5 and J usage is TRBJ2-2; D gene ambiguous. The CDR3, as DNA: TGTGCCAGCAGCCTAGGAGTTTCGGGGGAGCTGTTTTTT. This gives the protein CASSLGVSGELFF.